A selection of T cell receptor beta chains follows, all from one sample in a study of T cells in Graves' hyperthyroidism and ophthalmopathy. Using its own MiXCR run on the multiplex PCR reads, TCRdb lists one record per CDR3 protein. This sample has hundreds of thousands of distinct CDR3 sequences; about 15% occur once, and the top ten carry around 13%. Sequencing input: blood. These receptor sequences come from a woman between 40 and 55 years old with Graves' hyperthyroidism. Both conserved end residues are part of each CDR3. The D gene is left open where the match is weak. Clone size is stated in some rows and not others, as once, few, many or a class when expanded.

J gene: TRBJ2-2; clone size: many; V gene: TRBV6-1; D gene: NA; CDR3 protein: CASRSTQYGELFF; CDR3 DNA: TGTGCCAGCAGGTCTACACAGTACGGGGAGCTGTTTTTT
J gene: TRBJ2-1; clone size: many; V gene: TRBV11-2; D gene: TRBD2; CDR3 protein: CASRLTGTSHNEQFF; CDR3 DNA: TGTGCCAGCAGACTTACCGGGACTAGCCACAATGAGCAGTTCTTC
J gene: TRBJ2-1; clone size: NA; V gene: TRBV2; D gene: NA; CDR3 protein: CASSVSRNNEQFF; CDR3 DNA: TGTGCCAGCAGTGTATCCAGAAACAATGAGCAGTTCTTC
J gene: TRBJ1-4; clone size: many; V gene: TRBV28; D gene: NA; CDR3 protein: CASSFEMGINEKLFF; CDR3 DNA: TGTGCCAGCAGTTTTGAGATGGGTATTAATGAAAAACTGTTTTTT
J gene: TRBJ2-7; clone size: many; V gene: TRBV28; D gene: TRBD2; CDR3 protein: CASNAPGLAREQYF; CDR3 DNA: TGTGCCAGCAATGCGCCGGGACTAGCGCGGGAGCAGTACTTC
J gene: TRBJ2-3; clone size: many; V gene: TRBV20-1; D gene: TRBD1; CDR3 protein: CSARDRGPNTDTQYF; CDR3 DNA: TGCAGTGCTAGAGACAGGGGGCCGAACACAGATACGCAGTATTTT
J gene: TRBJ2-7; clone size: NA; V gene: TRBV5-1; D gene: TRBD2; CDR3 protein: CASSWSTGGTSGLLRSYEQYF; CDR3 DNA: TGCGCCAGCAGTTGGTCTACAGGGGGGACTAGCGGCCTGCTGAGATCCTACGAGCAGTACTTC
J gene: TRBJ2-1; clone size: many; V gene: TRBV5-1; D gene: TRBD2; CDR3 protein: CASSFSLAVNNEQFF; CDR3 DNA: TGCGCCAGCAGCTTCTCACTAGCGGTCAACAATGAGCAGTTCTTC
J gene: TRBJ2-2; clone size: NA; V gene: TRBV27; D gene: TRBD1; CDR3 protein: CASSSQTGWNTGELFF; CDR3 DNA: TGTGCCAGCAGTTCACAGACAGGGTGGAACACCGGGGAGCTGTTTTTT
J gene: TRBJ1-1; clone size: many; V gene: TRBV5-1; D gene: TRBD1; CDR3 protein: CASSTSGTGGTEAFF; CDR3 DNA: TGCGCCAGCAGCACGTCCGGGACAGGGGGGACTGAAGCTTTCTTT
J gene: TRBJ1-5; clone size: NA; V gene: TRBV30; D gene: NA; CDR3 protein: CAWNLGGGRNQPQHF; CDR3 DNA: TGTGCCTGGAATCTCGGGGGGGGGCGCAATCAGCCCCAGCATTTT
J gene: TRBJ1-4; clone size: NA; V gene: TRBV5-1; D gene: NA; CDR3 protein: CASGTGMSEKLFF; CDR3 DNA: TGCGCCAGTGGAACAGGGATGAGTGAAAAACTGTTTTTT
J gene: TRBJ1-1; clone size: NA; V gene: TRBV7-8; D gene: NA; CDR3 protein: CASSLAPEKNTEAFF; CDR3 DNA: TGTGCCAGCAGCTTAGCTCCTGAGAAGAACACTGAAGCTTTCTTT
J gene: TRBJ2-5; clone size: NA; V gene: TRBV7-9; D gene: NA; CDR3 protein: CASSPVGGGETQYF; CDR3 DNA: TGTGCCAGCAGTCCAGTGGGAGGCGGTGAGACCCAGTACTTC